These 2 T cell receptor beta chains originate from one sample sequenced in a study of blood T cells in healthy people across ages. The use of a sample-barcoded 5' primer and a J-beta primer mix characterized a second PCR of 7 to 11 cycles. TCRdb independently ran MiXCR on the 5' RACE reads; one entry per CDR3 protein. The data show roughly 1.4 million distinct CDR3 sequences, 45% to 70% seen once. Specimen: blood. Receptors were obtained from a young man in good health.

This sequence joins TRBV12-3 or TRBV12-4 and TRBJ1-2; D is ambiguous. V lost 5 bases to trimming and J lost 8 bases, with 15 bases between them. The CDR3 sequence is 13 residues long. In DNA form, the CDR3 reads TGTGCCAGCAGTACCGATACCTCCCGCGGCTACACCTTC. The encoded protein is CASSTDTSRGYTF.

In this sample, this clonotype turned up a few times. V and J are TRBV29-1 and TRBJ2-5, with D unclear. The J call could be wrong; TRBJ2-7 is a better fit for the DNA end. The CDR3 has 10 amino acids. Germline CDR1 is SQVTM and CDR2 is ANQGSEA. The chain's CDR3 is CSVVTSEQYF. CDR3 bases: TGCAGCGTCGTGACGAGCGAGCAGTACTTC.